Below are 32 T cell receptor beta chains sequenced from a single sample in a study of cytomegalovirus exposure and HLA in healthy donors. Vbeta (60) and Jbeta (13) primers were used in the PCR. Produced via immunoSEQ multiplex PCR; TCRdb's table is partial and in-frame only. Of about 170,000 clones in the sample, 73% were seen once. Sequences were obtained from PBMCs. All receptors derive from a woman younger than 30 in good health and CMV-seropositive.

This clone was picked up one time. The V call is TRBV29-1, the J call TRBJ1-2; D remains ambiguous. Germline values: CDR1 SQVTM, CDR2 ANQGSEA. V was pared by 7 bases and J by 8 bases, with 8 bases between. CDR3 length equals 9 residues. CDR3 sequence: CSGSEGYTF. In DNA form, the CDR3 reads TGCAGCGGTTCGGAGGGCTACACCTTC.

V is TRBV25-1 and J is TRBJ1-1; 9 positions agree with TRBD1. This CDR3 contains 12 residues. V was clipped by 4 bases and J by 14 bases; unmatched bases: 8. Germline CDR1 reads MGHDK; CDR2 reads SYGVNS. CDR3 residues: CASSGLQGALFF. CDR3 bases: TGTGCCAGCAGTGGACTACAGGGGGCTCTATTCTTT.

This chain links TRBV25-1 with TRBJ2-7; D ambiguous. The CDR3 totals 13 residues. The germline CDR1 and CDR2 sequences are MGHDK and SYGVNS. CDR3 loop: CVIKQKAAYEQYF. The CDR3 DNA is TGTGTTATCAAGCAGAAGGCGGCATACGAGCAGTACTTC.

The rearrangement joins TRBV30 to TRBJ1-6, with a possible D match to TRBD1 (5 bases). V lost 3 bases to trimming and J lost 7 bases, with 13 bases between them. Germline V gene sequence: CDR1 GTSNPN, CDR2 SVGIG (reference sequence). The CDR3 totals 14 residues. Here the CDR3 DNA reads TGTGCCTGGAGGGCAGGGTACGGAAATTCACCCCTCCACTTT. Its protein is CAWRAGYGNSPLHF. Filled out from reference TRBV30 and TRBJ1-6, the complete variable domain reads SQTIHQWPATLVQPVGSPLSLECTVEGTSNPNLYWYRQAAGRGLQLLFYSVGIGQISSEVPQNLSASRPQDRQFILSSKKLLLSDSGFYLCAWRAGYGNSPLHFGNGTRLTVT.

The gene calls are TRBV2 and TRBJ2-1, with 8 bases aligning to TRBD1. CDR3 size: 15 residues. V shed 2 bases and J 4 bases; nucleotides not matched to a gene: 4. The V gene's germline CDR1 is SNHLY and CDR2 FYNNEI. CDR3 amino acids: CASSERTGRYNEQFF. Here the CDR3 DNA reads TGTGCCAGCAGTGAACGGACAGGGAGGTACAATGAGCAGTTCTTC.

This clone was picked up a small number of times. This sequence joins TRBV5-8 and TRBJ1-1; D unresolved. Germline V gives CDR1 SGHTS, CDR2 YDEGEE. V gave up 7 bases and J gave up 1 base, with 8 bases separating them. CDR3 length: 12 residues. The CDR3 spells CASPRWNTEAFF. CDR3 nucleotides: TGTGCCAGCCCGCGATGGAACACTGAAGCTTTCTTT.

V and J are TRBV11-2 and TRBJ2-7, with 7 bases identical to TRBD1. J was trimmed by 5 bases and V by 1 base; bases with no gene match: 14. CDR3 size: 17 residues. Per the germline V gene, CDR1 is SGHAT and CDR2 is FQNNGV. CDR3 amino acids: CASSLGIRDSNYHEQYF. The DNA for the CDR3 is TGTGCCAGCAGCTTAGGGATCCGGGACAGCAACTACCACGAGCAGTACTTC.

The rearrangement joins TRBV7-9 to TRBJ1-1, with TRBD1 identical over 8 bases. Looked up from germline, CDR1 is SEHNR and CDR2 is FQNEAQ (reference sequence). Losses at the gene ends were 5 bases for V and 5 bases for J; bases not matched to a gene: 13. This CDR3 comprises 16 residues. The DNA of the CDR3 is TGTGCCAGCAGCCACCGGCAGGGGGCGATGGAAACTGAAGCTTTCTTT. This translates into CASSHRQGAMETEAFF.

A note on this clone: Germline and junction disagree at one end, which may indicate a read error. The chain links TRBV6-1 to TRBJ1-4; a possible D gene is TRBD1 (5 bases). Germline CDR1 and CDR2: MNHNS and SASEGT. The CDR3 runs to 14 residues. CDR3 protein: CASSEGTGSRNWIF. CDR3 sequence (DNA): TGTGCCAGCAGCGAAGGGACGGGATCCAGAAATTGGATTTTT.

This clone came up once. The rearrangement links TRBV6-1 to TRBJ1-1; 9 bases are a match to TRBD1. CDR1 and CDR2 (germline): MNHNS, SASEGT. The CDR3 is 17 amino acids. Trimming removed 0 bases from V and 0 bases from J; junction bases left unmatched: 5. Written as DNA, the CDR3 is TGTGCCAGCAGTGAAGCTGGACAGGGGACGTTGAACACTGAAGCTTTCTTT. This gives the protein CASSEAGQGTLNTEAFF.

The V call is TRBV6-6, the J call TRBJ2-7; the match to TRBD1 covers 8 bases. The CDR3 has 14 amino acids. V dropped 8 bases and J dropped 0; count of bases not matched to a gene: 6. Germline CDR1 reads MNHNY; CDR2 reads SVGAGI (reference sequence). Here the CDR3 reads CASSGTGSSYEQYF. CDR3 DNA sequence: TGTGCCAGCTCCGGGACAGGCAGCTCCTACGAGCAGTACTTC.

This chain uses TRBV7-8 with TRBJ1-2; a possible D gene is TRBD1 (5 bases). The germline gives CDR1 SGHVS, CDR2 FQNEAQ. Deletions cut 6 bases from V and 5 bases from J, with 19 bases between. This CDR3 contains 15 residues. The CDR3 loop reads CASSQAATAGYGYTF. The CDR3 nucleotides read TGTGCCAGCAGTCAGGCGGCGACAGCAGGTTATGGCTACACCTTC.

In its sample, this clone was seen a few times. The CDR3 coding sequence is TGTGCCAGCGGGCGGGAGCCCCAGCATTTT. Its translation is CASGREPQHF. This chain uses TRBV6-5 with TRBJ1-5; D gene unclear. V lost 8 bases and J 8 bases, leaving 7 bases between the germline ends. CDR3 length: 10 amino acids. Germline V lookup: CDR1 MNHEY, CDR2 SVGAGI.

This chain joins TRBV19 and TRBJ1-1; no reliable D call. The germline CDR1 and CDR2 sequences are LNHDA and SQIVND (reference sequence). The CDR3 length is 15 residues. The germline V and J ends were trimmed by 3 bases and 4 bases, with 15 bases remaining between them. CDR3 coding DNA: TGTGCCAGTAGTATTCGAGGAGGATGGGGCACTGAAGCTTTCTTT. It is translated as CASSIRGGWGTEAFF.

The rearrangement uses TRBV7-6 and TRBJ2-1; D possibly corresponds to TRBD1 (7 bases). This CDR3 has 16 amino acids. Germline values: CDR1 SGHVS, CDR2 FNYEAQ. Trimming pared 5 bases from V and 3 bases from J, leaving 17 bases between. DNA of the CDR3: TGTGCCAGCAGCCAGGGGGGCGGATACTTCTACAATGAGCAGTTCTTC. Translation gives CASSQGGGYFYNEQFF.

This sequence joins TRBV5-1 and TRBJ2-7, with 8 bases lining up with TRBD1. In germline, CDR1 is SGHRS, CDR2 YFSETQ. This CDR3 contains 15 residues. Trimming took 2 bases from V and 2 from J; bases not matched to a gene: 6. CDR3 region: CASSLTSQGAYEQYF. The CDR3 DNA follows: TGCGCCAGCAGCTTAACATCACAGGGGGCCTACGAGCAGTACTTC.

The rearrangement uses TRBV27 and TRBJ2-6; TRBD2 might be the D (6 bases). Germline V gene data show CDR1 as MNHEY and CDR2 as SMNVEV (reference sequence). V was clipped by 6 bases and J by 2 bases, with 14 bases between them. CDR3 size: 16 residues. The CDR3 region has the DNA TGTGCCAGCAGATCCCTGGGCGGGGCTGGGGCCAACGTCCTGACTTTC. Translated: CASRSLGGAGANVLTF.

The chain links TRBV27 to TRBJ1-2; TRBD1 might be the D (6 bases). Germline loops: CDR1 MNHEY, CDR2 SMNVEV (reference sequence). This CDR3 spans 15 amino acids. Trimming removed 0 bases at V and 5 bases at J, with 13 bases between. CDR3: CASSLSRGAGYGYTF. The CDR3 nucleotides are TGTGCCAGCAGTTTATCTCGGGGGGCTGGGTATGGCTACACCTTC.

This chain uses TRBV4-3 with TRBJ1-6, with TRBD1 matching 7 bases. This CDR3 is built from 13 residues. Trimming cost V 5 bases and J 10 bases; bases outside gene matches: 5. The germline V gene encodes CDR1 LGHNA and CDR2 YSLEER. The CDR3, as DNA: TGCGCCAGCAGCATACAGGGGAGATCACCCCTCCACTTT. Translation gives CASSIQGRSPLHF.

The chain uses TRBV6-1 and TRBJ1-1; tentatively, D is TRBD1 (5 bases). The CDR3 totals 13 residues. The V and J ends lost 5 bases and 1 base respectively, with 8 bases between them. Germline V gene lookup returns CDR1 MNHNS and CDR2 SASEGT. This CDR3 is CASSSQENTEAFF. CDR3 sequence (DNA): TGTGCCAGCAGTTCACAGGAGAACACTGAAGCTTTCTTT.

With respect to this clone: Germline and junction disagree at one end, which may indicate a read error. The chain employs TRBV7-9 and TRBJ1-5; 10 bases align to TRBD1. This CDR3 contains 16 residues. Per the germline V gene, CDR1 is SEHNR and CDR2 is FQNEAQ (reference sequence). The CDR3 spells CSSSHLGQGINQPQHF. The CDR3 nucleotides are TGTTCCAGCAGCCATTTGGGACAGGGGATTAATCAGCCCCAGCATTTT. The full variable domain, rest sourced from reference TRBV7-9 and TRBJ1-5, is DTGVSQNPRHKITKRGQNVTFRCDPISEHNRLYWYRQTLGQGPEFLTYFQNEAQLEKSRLLSDRFSAERPKGSFSTLEIQRTEQGDSAMYLCSSSHLGQGINQPQHFGDGTRLSIL.

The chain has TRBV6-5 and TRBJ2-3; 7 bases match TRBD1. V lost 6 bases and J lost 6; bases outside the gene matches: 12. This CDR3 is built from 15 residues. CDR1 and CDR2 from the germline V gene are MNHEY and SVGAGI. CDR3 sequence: CASSWTGGISDTQYF. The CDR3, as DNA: TGTGCCAGCAGCTGGACAGGTGGTATCTCCGATACGCAGTATTTT.

CDR3 nucleotide sequence: TGTGCCAGCAGCCGATCGGGACTAGCGGGGGACGAGCAGTACTTC. This translates into CASSRSGLAGDEQYF. The chain links TRBV9 to TRBJ2-7; TRBD2 matches at 14 bases. V was clipped by 4 bases and J by 5 bases; unmatched bases: 5. The CDR3 has 15 residues. The germline gives CDR1 SGDLS, CDR2 YYNGEE. Full variable domain (remainder filled in from reference TRBV9 and TRBJ2-7): DSGVTQTPKHLITATGQRVTLRCSPRSGDLSVYWYQQSLDQGLQFLIQYYNGEERAKGNILERFSAQQFPDLHSELNLSSLELGDSALYFCASSRSGLAGDEQYFGPGTRLTVT.

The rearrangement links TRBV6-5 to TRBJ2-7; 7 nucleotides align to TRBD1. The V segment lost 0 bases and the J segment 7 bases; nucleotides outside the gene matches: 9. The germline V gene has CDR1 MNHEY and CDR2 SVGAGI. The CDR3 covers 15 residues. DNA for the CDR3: TGTGCCAGCAGTTACTCTGCCCAGGGGGATAGGGAGCAGTACTTC. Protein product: CASSYSAQGDREQYF.

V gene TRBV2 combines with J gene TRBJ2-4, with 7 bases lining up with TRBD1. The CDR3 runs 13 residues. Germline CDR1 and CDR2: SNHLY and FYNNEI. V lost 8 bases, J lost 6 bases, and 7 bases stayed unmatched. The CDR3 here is CASDVRDRNIQYF. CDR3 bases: TGTGCCAGCGATGTTCGGGACAGAAACATTCAGTACTTC. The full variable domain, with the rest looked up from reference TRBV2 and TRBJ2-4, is EPEVTQTPSHQVTQMGQEVILRCVPISNHLYFYWYRQILGQKVEFLVSFYNNEISEKSEIFDDQFSVERPDGSNFTLKIRSTKLEDSAMYFCASDVRDRNIQYFGAGTRLSVL.

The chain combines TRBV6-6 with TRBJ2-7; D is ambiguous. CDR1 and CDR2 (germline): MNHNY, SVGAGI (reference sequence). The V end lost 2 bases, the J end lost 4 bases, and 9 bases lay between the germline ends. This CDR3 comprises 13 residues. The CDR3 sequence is CASSYDTGYEQYF. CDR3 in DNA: TGTGCCAGCAGTTACGACACCGGATACGAGCAGTACTTC.

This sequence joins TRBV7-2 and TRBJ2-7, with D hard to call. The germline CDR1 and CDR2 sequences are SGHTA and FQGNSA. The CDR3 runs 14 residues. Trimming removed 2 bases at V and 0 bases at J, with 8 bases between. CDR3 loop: CASSLFSTSYEQYF. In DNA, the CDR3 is TGTGCCAGCAGCTTATTCAGTACCTCCTACGAGCAGTACTTC.

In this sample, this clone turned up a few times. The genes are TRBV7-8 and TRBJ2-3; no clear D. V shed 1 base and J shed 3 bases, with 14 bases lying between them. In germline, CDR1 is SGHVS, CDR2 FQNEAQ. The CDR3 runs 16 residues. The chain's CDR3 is CASSLDNFRSTDTQYF. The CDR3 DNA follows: TGTGCCAGCAGCTTAGACAATTTTCGTTCTACAGATACGCAGTATTTT.

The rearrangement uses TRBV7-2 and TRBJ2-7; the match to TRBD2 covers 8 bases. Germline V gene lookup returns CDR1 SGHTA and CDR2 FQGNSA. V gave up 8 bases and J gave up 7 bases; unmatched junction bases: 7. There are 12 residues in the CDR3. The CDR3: CASGRGGWEQYF. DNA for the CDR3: TGTGCCAGCGGACGGGGGGGGTGGGAGCAGTACTTC.

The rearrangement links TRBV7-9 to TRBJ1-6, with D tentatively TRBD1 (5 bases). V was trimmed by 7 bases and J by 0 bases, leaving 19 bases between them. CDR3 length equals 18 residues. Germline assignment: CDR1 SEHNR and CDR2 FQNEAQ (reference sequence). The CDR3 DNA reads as TGTGCCAGCACCTTGGGGACCTTGGGAGGCTCCTATAATTCACCCCTCCACTTT. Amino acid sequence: CASTLGTLGGSYNSPLHF. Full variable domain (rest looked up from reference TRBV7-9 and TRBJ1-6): DTGVSQNPRHKITKRGQNVTFRCDPISEHNRLYWYRQTLGQGPEFLTYFQNEAQLEKSRLLSDRFSAERPKGSFSTLEIQRTEQGDSAMYLCASTLGTLGGSYNSPLHFGNGTRLTVT.

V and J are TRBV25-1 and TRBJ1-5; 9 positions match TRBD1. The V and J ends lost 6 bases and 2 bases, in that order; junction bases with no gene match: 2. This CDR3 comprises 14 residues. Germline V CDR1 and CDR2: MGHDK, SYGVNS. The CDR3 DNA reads TGTGCCAGCAGCGGGACAGGGCGCAATCAGCCCCAGCATTTT. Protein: CASSGTGRNQPQHF. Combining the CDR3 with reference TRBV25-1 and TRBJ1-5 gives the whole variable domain EADIYQTPRYLVIGTGKKITLECSQTMGHDKMYWYQQDPGMELHLIHYSYGVNSTEKGDLSSESTVSRIRTEHFPLTLESARPSHTSQYLCASSGTGRNQPQHFGDGTRLSIL.

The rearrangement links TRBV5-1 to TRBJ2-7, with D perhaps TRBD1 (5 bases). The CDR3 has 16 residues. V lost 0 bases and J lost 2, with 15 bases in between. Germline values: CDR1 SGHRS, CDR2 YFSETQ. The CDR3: CASSLARSQGTYEQYF. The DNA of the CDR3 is TGCGCCAGCAGCTTGGCCCGCAGCCAGGGTACCTACGAGCAGTACTTC.